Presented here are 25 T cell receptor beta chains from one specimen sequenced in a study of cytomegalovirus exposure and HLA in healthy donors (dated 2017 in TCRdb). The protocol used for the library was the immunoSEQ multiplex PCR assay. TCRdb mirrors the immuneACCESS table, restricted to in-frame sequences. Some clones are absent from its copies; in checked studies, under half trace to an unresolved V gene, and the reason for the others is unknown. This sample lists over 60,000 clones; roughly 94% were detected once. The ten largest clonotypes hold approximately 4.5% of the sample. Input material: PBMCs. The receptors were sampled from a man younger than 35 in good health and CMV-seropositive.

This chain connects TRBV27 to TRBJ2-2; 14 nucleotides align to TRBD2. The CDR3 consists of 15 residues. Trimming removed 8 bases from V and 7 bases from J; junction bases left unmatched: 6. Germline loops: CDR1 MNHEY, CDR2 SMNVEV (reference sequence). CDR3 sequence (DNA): TGTGCCAGCCAACGCGGACTAGCGGGGGGCGGGGAGCTGTTTTTT. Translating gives CASQRGLAGGGELFF.

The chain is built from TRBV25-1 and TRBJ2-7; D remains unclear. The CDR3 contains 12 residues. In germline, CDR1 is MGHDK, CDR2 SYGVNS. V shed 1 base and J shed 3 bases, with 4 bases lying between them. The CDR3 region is CASSELNYEQYF. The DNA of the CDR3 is TGTGCCAGCAGTGAATTAAACTACGAGCAGTACTTC.

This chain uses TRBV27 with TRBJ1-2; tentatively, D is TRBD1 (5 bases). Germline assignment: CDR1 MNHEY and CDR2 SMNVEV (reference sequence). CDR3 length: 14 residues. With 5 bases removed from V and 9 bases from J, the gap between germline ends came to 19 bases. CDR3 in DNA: TGTGCCAGCAGTGTGTGGGACTTTTCTCCAAGCTACACCTTC. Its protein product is CASSVWDFSPSYTF.

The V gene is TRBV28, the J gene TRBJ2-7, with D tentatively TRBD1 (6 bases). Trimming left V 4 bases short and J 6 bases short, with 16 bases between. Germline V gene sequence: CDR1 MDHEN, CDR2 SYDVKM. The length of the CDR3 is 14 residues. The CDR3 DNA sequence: TGTGCCAGCAGTTCAGGGGTATTCCCACCCGAGCAGTACTTC. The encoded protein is CASSSGVFPPEQYF.

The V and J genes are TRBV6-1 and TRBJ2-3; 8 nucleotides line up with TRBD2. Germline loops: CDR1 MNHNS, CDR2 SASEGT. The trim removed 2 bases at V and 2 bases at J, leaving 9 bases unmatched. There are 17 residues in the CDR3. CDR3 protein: CASSERLGAGVTDTQYF. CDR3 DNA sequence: TGTGCCAGCAGTGAACGCCTTGGAGCGGGGGTCACAGATACGCAGTATTTT.

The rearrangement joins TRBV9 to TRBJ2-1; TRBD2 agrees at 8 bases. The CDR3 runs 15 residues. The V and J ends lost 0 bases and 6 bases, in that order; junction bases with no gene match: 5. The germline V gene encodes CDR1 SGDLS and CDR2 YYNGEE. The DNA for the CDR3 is TGTGCCAGCAGCGTAGCCAGCGGGGGATCCAATGAGCAGTTCTTC. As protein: CASSVASGGSNEQFF.

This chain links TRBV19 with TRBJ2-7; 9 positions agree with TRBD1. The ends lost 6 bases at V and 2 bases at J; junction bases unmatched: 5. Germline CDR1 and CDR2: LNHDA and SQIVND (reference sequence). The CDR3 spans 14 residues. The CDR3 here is CASSTGTGTYEQYF. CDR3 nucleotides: TGTGCCAGTAGCACCGGGACAGGGACCTACGAGCAGTACTTC.

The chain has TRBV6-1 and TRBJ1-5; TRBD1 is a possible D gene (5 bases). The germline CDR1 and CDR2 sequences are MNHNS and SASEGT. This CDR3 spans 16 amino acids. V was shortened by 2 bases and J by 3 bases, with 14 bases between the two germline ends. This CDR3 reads CASSEYGPRDNQPQHF. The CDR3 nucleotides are TGTGCCAGCAGTGAATATGGGCCCAGGGACAATCAGCCCCAGCATTTT.

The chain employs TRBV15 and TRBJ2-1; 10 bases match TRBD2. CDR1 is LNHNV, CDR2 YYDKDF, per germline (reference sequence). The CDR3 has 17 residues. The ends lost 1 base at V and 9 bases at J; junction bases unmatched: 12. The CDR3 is CATSRAGRLAGGGEQFF. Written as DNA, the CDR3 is TGTGCCACCAGCAGAGCTGGTAGACTAGCGGGCGGAGGTGAGCAGTTCTTC.

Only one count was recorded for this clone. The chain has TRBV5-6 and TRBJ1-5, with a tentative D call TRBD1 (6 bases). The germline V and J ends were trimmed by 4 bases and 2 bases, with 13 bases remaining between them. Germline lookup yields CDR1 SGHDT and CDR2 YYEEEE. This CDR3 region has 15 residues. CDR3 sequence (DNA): TGTGCCAGCAGCCTCCGGGACACCCGCAATCAGCCCCAGCATTTT. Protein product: CASSLRDTRNQPQHF.

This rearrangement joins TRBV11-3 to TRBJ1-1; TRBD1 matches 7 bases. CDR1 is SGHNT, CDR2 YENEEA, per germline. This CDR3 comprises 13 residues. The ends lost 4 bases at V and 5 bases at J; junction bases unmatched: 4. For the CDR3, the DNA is TGTGCCAGCAGCTCAACAGGGGAAACTGAAGCTTTCTTT. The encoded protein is CASSSTGETEAFF.

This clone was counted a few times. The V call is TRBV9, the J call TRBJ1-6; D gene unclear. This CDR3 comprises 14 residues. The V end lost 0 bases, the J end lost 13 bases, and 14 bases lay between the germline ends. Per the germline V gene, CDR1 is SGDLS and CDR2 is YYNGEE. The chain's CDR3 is CASSVAEAAYPLHF. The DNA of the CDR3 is TGTGCCAGCAGCGTAGCGGAGGCAGCTTACCCCCTCCACTTT.

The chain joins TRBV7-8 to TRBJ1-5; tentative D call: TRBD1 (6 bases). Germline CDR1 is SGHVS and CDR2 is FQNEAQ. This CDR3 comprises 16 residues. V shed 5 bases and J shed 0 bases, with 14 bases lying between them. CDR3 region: CASSEITGISNQPQHF. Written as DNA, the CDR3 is TGTGCCAGCAGCGAGATCACAGGGATTAGCAATCAGCCCCAGCATTTT.

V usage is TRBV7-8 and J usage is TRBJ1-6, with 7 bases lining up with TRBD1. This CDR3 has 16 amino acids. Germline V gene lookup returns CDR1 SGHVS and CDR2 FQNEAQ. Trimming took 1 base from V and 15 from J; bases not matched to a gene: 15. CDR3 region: CASSLVFDRALGLLHF. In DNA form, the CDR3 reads TGTGCCAGCAGCTTAGTTTTCGACAGGGCATTGGGGCTCCTCCACTTT.

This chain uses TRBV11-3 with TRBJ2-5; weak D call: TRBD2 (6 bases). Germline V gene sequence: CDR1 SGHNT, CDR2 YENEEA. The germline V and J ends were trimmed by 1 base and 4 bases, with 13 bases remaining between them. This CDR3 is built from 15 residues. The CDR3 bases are TGTGCCAGCAGCTTAGCGCCAGGGACTGGAGAGACCCAGTACTTC. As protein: CASSLAPGTGETQYF.

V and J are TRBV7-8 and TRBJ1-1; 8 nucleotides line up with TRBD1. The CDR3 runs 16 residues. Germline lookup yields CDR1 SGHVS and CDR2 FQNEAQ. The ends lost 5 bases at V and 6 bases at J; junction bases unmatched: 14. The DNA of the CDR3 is TGTGCCAGCAGCGCACGTGGGGCAGGGGGCGATCCTGAAGCTTTCTTT. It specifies CASSARGAGGDPEAFF.

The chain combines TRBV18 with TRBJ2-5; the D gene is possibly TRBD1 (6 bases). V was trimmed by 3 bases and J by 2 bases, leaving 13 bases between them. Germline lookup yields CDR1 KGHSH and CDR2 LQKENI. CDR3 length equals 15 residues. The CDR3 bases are TGTGCCAGCTCACCGGAGACAGGAAATCAAGAGACCCAGTACTTC. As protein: CASSPETGNQETQYF.

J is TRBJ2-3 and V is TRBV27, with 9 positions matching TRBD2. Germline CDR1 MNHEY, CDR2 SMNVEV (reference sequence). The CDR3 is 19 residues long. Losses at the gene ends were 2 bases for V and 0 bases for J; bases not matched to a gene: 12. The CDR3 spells CASSLIGLAGRTSTDTQYF. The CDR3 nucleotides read TGTGCCAGCAGTTTAATCGGGCTAGCGGGACGCACTAGCACAGATACGCAGTATTTT.

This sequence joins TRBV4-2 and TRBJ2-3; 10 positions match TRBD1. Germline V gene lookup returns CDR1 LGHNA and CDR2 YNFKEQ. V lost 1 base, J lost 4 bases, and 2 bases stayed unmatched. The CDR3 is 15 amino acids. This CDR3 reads CASSQAGTGADTQYF. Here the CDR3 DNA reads TGTGCCAGCAGCCAAGCCGGGACAGGGGCAGATACGCAGTATTTT.

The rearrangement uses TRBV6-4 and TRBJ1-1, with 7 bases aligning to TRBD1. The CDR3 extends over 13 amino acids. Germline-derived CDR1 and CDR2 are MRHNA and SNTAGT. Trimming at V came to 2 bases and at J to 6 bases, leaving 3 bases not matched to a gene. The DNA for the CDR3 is TGTGCCAGCAGTGACGGGGGGACAGCTGAAGCTTTCTTT. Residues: CASSDGGTAEAFF.

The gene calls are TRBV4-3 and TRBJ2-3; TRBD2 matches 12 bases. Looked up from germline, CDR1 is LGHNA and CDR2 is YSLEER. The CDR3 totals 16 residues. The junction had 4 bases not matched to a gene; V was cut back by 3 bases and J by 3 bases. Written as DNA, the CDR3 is TGCGCCAGCAGCCACAGGACTAGCGGGACAACAGATACGCAGTATTTT. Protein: CASSHRTSGTTDTQYF.

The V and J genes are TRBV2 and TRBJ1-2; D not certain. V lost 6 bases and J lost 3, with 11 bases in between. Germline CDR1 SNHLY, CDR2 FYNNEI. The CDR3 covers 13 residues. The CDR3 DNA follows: TGTGCCAGCAGCCCGAGTGAGGACTATGGCTACACCTTC. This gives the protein CASSPSEDYGYTF.

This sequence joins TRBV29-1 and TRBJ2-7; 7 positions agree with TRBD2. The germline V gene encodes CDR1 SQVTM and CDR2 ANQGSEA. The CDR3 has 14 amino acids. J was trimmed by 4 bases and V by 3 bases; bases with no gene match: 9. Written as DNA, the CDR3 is TGCAGCGTTGATGCGGGGGAGGTAGGGTACGAGCAGTACTTC. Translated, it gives CSVDAGEVGYEQYF.

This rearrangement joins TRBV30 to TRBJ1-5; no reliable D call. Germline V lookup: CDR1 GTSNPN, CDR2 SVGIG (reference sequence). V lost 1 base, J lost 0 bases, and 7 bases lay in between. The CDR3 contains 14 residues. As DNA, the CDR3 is TGTGCCTGGAGTGGAGGTTATAGCAATCAGCCCCAGCATTTT. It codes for CAWSGGYSNQPQHF.

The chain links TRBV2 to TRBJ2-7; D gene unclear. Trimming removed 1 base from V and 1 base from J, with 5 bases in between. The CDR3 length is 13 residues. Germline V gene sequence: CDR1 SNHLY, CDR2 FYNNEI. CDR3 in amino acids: CASSEDRSYEQYF. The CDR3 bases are TGTGCCAGCAGTGAAGATCGGTCCTACGAGCAGTACTTC.